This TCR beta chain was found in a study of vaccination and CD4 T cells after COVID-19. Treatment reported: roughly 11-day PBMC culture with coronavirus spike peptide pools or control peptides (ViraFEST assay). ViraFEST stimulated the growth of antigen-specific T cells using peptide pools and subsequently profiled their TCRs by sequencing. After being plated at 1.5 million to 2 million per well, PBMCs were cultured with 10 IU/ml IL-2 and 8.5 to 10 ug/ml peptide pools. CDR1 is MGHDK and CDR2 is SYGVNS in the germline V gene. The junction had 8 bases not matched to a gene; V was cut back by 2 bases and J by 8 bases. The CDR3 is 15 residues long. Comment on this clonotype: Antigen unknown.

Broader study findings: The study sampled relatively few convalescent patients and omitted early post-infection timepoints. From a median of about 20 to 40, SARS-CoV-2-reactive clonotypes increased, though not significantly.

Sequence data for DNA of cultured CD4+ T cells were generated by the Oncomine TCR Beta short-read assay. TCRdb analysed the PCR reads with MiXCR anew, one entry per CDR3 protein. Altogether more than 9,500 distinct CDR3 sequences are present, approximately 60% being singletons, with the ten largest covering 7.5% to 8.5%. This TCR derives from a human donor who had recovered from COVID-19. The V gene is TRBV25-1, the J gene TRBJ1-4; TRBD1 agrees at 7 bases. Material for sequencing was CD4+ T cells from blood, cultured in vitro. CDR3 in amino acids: CASSEIQGRGEKLFF. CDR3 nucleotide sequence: TGTGCCAGCAGTGAAATACAGGGGCGAGGAGAAAAACTGTTTTTT.